The T cell receptor beta chain under discussion was sequenced for a study of T-cell reconstitution after alpha-beta-depleted transplantation in children. Researchers prepared the TCRbeta library using unique molecular identifiers, the study reports. TCRdb independently ran MiXCR on the PCR reads; one entry per CDR3 protein. The repertoire holds about 600,000 distinct CDR3 sequences, more than 9% seen once, with less than 4.5% in the top ten. This clonotype has only a few counts. The sample was PBMCs from the stem cell graft donor, taken from the stem cell graft. This clonotype was obtained from a human donor who donated a stem cell graft to a child with acute myeloid leukemia.

In DNA, the CDR3 is TGTGCCAGCAGCGCAGGGCTAGCGGGAGGGTTCACAGATACGCAGTATTTT. Protein sequence: CASSAGLAGGFTDTQYF. The chain links TRBV9 to TRBJ2-3, with TRBD2 matching over 12 bases. The CDR3 contains 17 residues. Germline V CDR1 and CDR2: SGDLS, YYNGEE. The junction had 7 bases not matched to a gene; V was cut back by 3 bases and J by 2 bases.